Listed below are T cell receptor beta chains from one sample, sequenced in a study of blood T cell repertoires in COVID-19. Only in-frame clones appear in the TCRdb table, and some are missing; sequencing was by immunoSEQ multiplex PCR. The data hold roughly 350,000 clones, with 85% to 90% observed a single time. The material sequenced was peripheral blood. All receptors come from a woman aged 70 to 79 with COVID-19, enrolled during active disease. Both conserved end residues are trimmed from each CDR3. Each record gives: V gene, clone size, J gene, CDR3 protein. Clone size is given for some rows only: seen once, a few or many times, or a class if the clone is expanded.

v_gene: TRBV6-1; abundance: NA; j_gene: TRBJ2-2; CDR3aa: ASSDRRTGTNTGELF
v_gene: TRBV18; abundance: NA; j_gene: TRBJ1-5; CDR3aa: ASSPQGAGNQPQH
v_gene: TRBV9; abundance: once; j_gene: TRBJ1-4; CDR3aa: ASSVGQGRGNEKLF
v_gene: TRBV24-1; abundance: few; j_gene: TRBJ1-2; CDR3aa: ATSDSREGGYGYT
v_gene: TRBV7-8; abundance: NA; j_gene: TRBJ2-7; CDR3aa: ASSSRRTGEYEQY
v_gene: TRBV19; abundance: NA; j_gene: TRBJ1-1; CDR3aa: ASSIDIRGPFGAF
v_gene: TRBV4-2; abundance: NA; j_gene: TRBJ1-5; CDR3aa: ASSQTGDQPQH
v_gene: TRBV4-2; abundance: NA; j_gene: TRBJ1-4; CDR3aa: ASSRDIGDRFLRNEKLF
v_gene: TRBV5-4; abundance: NA; j_gene: TRBJ2-7; CDR3aa: ATHPDLGRTYEQY
v_gene: TRBV7-2; abundance: NA; j_gene: TRBJ2-6; CDR3aa: ASRAAGRGTSGANVLT
v_gene: TRBV6-5; abundance: NA; j_gene: TRBJ1-4; CDR3aa: ASSLTGGNEKLF
v_gene: TRBV5-4; abundance: few; j_gene: TRBJ2-3; CDR3aa: ASSFRVAGVTTDTQY
v_gene: TRBV10-1; abundance: NA; j_gene: TRBJ1-2; CDR3aa: AGSESGTYGYT
v_gene: TRBV3-1/TRBV3-2; abundance: NA; j_gene: TRBJ2-1; CDR3aa: ASSPLQGEQF
v_gene: TRBV7-8; abundance: NA; j_gene: TRBJ1-4; CDR3aa: ASSPRRDDEKLF
v_gene: TRBV20-1; abundance: once; j_gene: TRBJ2-5; CDR3aa: SARVETTQY
v_gene: TRBV6-2/TRBV6-3; abundance: NA; j_gene: TRBJ2-7; CDR3aa: ASSPSGQVAYEQY
v_gene: TRBV9; abundance: NA; j_gene: TRBJ2-1; CDR3aa: ASSVGGGLTYNEQF
v_gene: TRBV27; abundance: NA; j_gene: TRBJ1-4; CDR3aa: ASSSYQVNEKLF
v_gene: TRBV5-1; abundance: NA; j_gene: TRBJ1-1; CDR3aa: ASSLGTNMNTEAF
v_gene: TRBV5-1; abundance: NA; j_gene: TRBJ1-1; CDR3aa: ASRWGPNTEAF
v_gene: TRBV7-2; abundance: NA; j_gene: TRBJ2-7; CDR3aa: ASSPGQKPYEQY
v_gene: TRBV7-6; abundance: NA; j_gene: TRBJ2-7; CDR3aa: ASSLVAGGLSYEQY
v_gene: TRBV29-1; abundance: NA; j_gene: TRBJ2-7; CDR3aa: SGSAGDYEQY